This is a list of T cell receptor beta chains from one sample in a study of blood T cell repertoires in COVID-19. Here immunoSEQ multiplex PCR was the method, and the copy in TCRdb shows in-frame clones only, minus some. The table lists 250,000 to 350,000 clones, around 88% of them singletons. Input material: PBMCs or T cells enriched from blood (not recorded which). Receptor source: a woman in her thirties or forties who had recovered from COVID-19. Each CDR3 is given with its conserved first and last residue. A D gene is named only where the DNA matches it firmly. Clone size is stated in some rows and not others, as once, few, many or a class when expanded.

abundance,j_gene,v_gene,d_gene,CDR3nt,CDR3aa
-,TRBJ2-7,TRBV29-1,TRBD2,TGCAGCGTAGAACTAGCGGGAGTCTACGAGCAGTACTTC,CSVELAGVYEQYF
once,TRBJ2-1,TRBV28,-,TGTGCCAGCAGCACAGGGTCCGCTGGGCAATACAATGAGCAGTTCTTC,CASSTGSAGQYNEQFF
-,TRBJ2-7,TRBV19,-,TGTGCCAGTAGTATAAAGACGGCGGGAATCTACGAGCAGTACTTC,CASSIKTAGIYEQYF
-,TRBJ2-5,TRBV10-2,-,TGCGCCAGCAGTGGTCTTTGGCAGGGGCAGTGGGAGACCCAGTACTTC,CASSGLWQGQWETQYF
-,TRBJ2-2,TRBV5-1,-,TGCGCCAGCAGCTTGGTGTTAACTCCGACCGGGGAGCTGTTTTTT,CASSLVLTPTGELFF
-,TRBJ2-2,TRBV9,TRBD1,TGTGCCAGCAGCCCAACAGGGGGCGCACACGGGGAGCTGTTTTTT,CASSPTGGAHGELFF
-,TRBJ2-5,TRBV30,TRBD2,TGTGCCTGGAAAGAAGCGGGAGAGGGAAAGACCCAGTACTTC,CAWKEAGEGKTQYF
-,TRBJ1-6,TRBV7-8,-,TGTGCCAGCAGCTTAGACGTGGCAGTTTCACCCCTCCACTTT,CASSLDVAVSPLHF
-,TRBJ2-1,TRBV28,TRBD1,TGTGCCAGCATCCCTGAAGGGACAGGGGCCTACAATGAGCAGTTCTTC,CASIPEGTGAYNEQFF
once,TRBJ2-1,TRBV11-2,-,TGTGCCAGCAGCTTAACCCCAGGAGCGGCGGACAATGAGCAGTTCTTC,CASSLTPGAADNEQFF
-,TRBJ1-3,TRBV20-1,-,TGCAGTGCTAAGGGGGGAAACACCATATATTTT,CSAKGGNTIYF
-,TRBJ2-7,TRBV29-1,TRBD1,TGCAGCGTTGGGGACAGGGACGAGCAGTACTTC,CSVGDRDEQYF
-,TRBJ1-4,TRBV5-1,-,TGCGCCAGCAGTGGGGGCACCGTTGAAAAACTGTTTTTT,CASSGGTVEKLFF
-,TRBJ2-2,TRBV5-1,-,TGCGCCAGCAGCCGGACAGAGGCCGGGGAGCTGTTTTTT,CASSRTEAGELFF
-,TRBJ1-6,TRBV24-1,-,TGTGCCACCAGTGAGCCGACAGGCGATTATAATTCACCCCTCCACTTT,CATSEPTGDYNSPLHF
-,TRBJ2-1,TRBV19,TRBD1,TGTGCCAGTAGTATAGTAGGACAGGGGTCCTACAATGAGCAGTTCTTC,CASSIVGQGSYNEQFF
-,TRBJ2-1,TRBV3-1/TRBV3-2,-,TGTGCCAGCAGCCAAGATCTCGCCCGGGATGAGCAGTTCTTC,CASSQDLARDEQFF
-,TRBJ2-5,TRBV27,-,TGTGCCAGTCGTGGGCAAGGGACCCAGTACTTC,CASRGQGTQYF
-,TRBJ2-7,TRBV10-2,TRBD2,TGCGCCAGCAGTAGGACTAGCAGCTCCTACGAGCAGTACTTC,CASSRTSSSYEQYF
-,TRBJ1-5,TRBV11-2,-,TGTGCCAGCAGCTTAGGATTGGGGTCAGGGGCCAGGCAGCCCCAGCATTTT,CASSLGLGSGARQPQHF
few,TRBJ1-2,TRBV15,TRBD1,TGTGCCACCAGCAGAGACCAATGGGACAGGGGGCTTGGCTACACCTTC,CATSRDQWDRGLGYTF
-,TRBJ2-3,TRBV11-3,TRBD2,TGTGCCAGCAGATCCGGGACTAGCGTTGGTGATACGCAGTATTTT,CASRSGTSVGDTQYF
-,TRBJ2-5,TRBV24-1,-,TGTGCCACCAGTGGAGGCAGCTTGTACCAAGAGACCCAGTACTTC,CATSGGSLYQETQYF
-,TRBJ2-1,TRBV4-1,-,TGCGCCAGCAGCCAAGACCCGGGACTCCTATACAATGAGCAGTTCTTC,CASSQDPGLLYNEQFF
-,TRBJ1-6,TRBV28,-,TGTGCCAGCAGTTTAGAACCAGTCAATTCACCCCTCCACTTT,CASSLEPVNSPLHF
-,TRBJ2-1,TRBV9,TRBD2,TGTGCCAGCAGCATGACTAGCGGGAGTGGTAATGAGCAGTTCTTC,CASSMTSGSGNEQFF
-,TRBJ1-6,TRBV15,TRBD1,TGTGCCACCAGCAGAGATCCGGGACAGGATAATTCACCCCTCCACTTT,CATSRDPGQDNSPLHF